One sample yielded the 9 T cell receptor beta chains listed below, sequenced in a study of neurological immune-mediated disorders. TCRdb processed the 5' RACE reads anew with MiXCR; each CDR3 protein has one entry. Counted here are roughly 70,000 distinct CDR3 sequences, around 5% occurring once; the ten biggest clones make up roughly 2.8%. Source material: PBMCs. The receptors were sampled from a woman aged 30 to 39 with multiple sclerosis.

This clonotype has a count of ten or more. The CDR3 DNA reads as TGTGCCAGCAGACGACTAGCGGGCGGGTCCTACAATGAGCAGTTCTTC. As protein: CASRRLAGGSYNEQFF. J is TRBJ2-1 and V is TRBV6-5, with TRBD2 matching 10 bases. The CDR3 runs 16 residues. V trimming: 6 bases; J trimming: 1 base; junction bases outside the gene matches: 6. Germline V gene sequence: CDR1 MNHEY, CDR2 SVGAGI.

The table lists this clonotype with many counts. The chain has TRBV5-6 and TRBJ2-1; 8 bases are shared with TRBD2. This CDR3 region has 14 residues. CDR1 SGHDT and CDR2 YYEEEE come from the germline V gene. J gave up 6 bases and V 3 bases, and 5 bases lay outside the gene matches. CDR3 bases: TGTGCCAGCAGCTGGGGACTAGAAATCAATGAGCAGTTCTTC. Translating it yields CASSWGLEINEQFF.

This clonotype has a count of ten or more. The germline gene is not matched at one end of the junction; a read error may be the cause. The gene calls are TRBV20-1 and TRBJ1-5; no clear D gene. Per germline, CDR1 DFQATT and CDR2 SNEGSKA (reference sequence). The CDR3 runs 14 residues. The CDR3 reads CSARDTLSNQPQNF. The CDR3 bases are TGCAGTGCTAGAGATACATTATCGAATCAGCCCCAGAATTTT.

This clonotype has at least ten counts. The chain carries TRBV6-4 and TRBJ2-3; TRBD2 agrees at 7 bases. The germline gives CDR1 MRHNA, CDR2 SNTAGT. CDR3 size: 16 residues. Trimming removed 2 bases from V and 0 bases from J; junction bases left unmatched: 5. The CDR3: CASSDRAGDSTDTQYF. The CDR3 nucleotides read TGTGCCAGCAGTGACCGGGCGGGGGACAGCACAGATACGCAGTATTTT.

This clonotype was seen ten or more times. The chain has TRBV6-1 and TRBJ2-2, with a weak D call TRBD2 (5 bases). CDR3 length equals 14 residues. Trimming pared 2 bases from V and 6 bases from J, leaving 10 bases between. CDR1 and CDR2 (germline): MNHNS, SASEGT. CDR3 nucleotide sequence: TGTGCCAGCAGTGAAAACGGGGTGGCCGGGGAGCTGTTTTTT. As protein: CASSENGVAGELFF.

V gene TRBV6-5 combines with J gene TRBJ1-6; D gene unclear. Germline loops: CDR1 MNHEY, CDR2 SVGAGI. Trimming removed 7 bases from V and 6 bases from J, with 13 bases in between. This CDR3 contains 14 residues. The CDR3 spells CASKTLGGNSPLHF. The CDR3 DNA sequence: TGTGCCAGCAAGACACTGGGTGGTAATTCACCCCTCCACTTT.

This clonotype showed up many times. The chain couples TRBV5-8 to TRBJ1-5; possibly TRBD1 for D (5 bases). Germline CDR1 is SGHTS and CDR2 is YDEGEE. The length of the CDR3 is 15 residues. The germline V and J ends were trimmed by 4 bases and 6 bases, with 17 bases remaining between them. The CDR3 bases are TGTGCCAGCAGCCCAGCAGGGACCCAGAGTCAGCCCCAGCATTTT. Translating gives CASSPAGTQSQPQHF. Combining the CDR3 with reference TRBV5-8 and TRBJ1-5 gives the whole variable domain EAGVTQSPTHLIKTRGQQATLRCSPISGHTSVYWYQQALGLGLQFLLWYDEGEERNRGNFPPRFSGRQFPNYSSELNVNALELEDSALYLCASSPAGTQSQPQHFGDGTRLSIL.

This clonotype appeared many times. One end of the junction is discordant with germline, which a read error may explain. The chain is built from TRBV6-1 and TRBJ1-5, with D possibly matching TRBD1 (5 bases). Germline V gene data show CDR1 as MNHNS and CDR2 as SASEGT. This CDR3 spans 13 amino acids. CDR3 loop: CASRDTVSQPQNF. CDR3 coding DNA: TGTGCCAGCAGGGACACGGTTAGTCAGCCCCAGAATTTT.

This clonotype has more than one count but fewer than ten. The chain recombines TRBV20-1 with TRBJ2-3, with TRBD2 matching 12 bases. CDR1 DFQATT and CDR2 SNEGSKA come from the germline V gene (reference sequence). The CDR3 covers 14 residues. V lost 1 base and J lost 6; bases outside the gene matches: 2. In nucleotides, the CDR3 is TGCAGTGCTAGAGCTAGCGGGGGGGCCGATACGCAGTATTTT. Residues: CSARASGGADTQYF.